The clone carrying this T cell receptor beta chain has more than one count but fewer than ten. Its matching antigen is unknown. Vbeta (60) and Jbeta (13) primers were used in the PCR. Data came from immunoSEQ multiplex PCR; TCRdb stores just in-frame clones and leaves some out. The table lists around 200,000 clones, about 70% of them singletons. The data derive from a study of cytomegalovirus exposure and HLA in healthy donors. Regarding the study as a whole: In a later analysis, TCR association rates varied by HLA locus: DRB1 most, HLA-C fewest.

The CDR3 extends over 13 amino acids. The germline V gene has CDR1 MNHNS and CDR2 SASEGT. V was shortened by 7 bases and J by 5 bases, with 11 bases between the two germline ends. Healthy bone marrow donors supplied every sample. The receptor's source is a man in his forties in good health and CMV-seropositive. The chain employs TRBV6-1 and TRBJ2-2; D remains unclear. Material for sequencing was PBMCs. The CDR3, as DNA: TGTGCCAGCACCCGAAAAGAGACCGGGGAGCTGTTTTTT. Amino acids: CASTRKETGELFF.